Listed below are T cell receptor beta chains from one sample, sequenced in a study of human T cells and chemical hapten exposure. TCRdb reprocessed the RACE reads via MiXCR and lists one record per CDR3 protein. There are over 100,000 distinct CDR3 sequences in the sample; approximately 9.5% occur only once, and roughly 1.8% lies in the top ten. Source material: whole blood. The receptors shown here come from a male donor in good health. Some clones in this sample may be carry-over from other donors' samples. Both conserved end residues are part of each CDR3. The D gene is left open where the match is weak. Only some rows state a clone size, as once, few, many or a class for expanded clones.

D,J,V,size,DNA,CDR3
.,TRBJ2-5,TRBV4-1,many,TGCGCCAGCAGCCCCGACGGGGAGGGGGCACTAGAAGAGACCCAGTACTTC,CASSPDGEGALEETQYF
TRBD1,TRBJ1-2,TRBV3-1,.,TGTGCCAGCAGCCAAGATGCACAGGGGGGTGGCTACACCTTC,CASSQDAQGGGYTF
TRBD2,TRBJ2-3,TRBV6-6,few,TGTGCCAGCAGTTACACTAGCGGGAGGGGAGATACGCAGTATTTT,CASSYTSGRGDTQYF
TRBD1,TRBJ1-6,TRBV2,.,TGTGCCAGCAGCCCTGGACAGGGTGGGAATTCACCCCTCCACTTT,CASSPGQGGNSPLHF
.,TRBJ2-5,TRBV5-6,few,TGTGCCAGCAGCTTGGTTGCGACAAGCAATCCCGAGACCCAGTACTTC,CASSLVATSNPETQYF
.,TRBJ1-5,TRBV7-2,many,TGTGCCAGCAGCTTAGCGGGGGGGCCCCCCATCAATCAGCCCCAGCATTTT,CASSLAGGPPINQPQHF
.,TRBJ1-5,TRBV10-3,many,TGTGCCATCAGTGAGCTCCGGCCTGGGGAAAGGAGCAATCAGCCCCAGCATTTT,CAISELRPGERSNQPQHF
.,TRBJ2-5,TRBV10-3,.,TGTGCCATCAGCGCACCAGGGGACCAAGAGACCCAGTACTTC,CAISAPGDQETQYF
.,TRBJ1-1,TRBV10-3,.,TGTGCCATCAGTGAGTCCTTGCGCGGGAACACTGAAGCTTTCTTT,CAISESLRGNTEAFF
TRBD1,TRBJ2-3,TRBV25-1,.,TGTGCCAGCAGTGAGTCCGGGACAGGGGGCGCCACAGATACGCAGTATTTT,CASSESGTGGATDTQYF
.,TRBJ2-7,TRBV12-3/TRBV12-4,many,TGTGCCAGCAGTTTACAGGGATCCCTTACCTACGAGCAGTACTTC,CASSLQGSLTYEQYF
TRBD1,TRBJ2-7,TRBV6-5,.,TGTGCCAGCAGTACAACAGGGGGCTCCTACGAGCAGTACTTC,CASSTTGGSYEQYF
.,TRBJ2-5,TRBV10-3,.,TGTGCCATCAGCCGAGCTCGGGAAGAGACCCAGTACTTC,CAISRAREETQYF
TRBD2,TRBJ2-1,TRBV19,.,TGTGCCAGTAGTAGCCTTTCTCGGGGGGGGACTAGCGGTGTGAGCTCCTACAATGAGCAGTTCTTC,CASSSLSRGGTSGVSSYNEQFF
.,TRBJ1-4,TRBV4-1,many,TGCGCCAGCAGCCAAGGGGAAACGGCGTTCTTTAATGAAAAACTGTTTTTT,CASSQGETAFFNEKLFF
.,TRBJ1-1,TRBV5-1,.,TGCGCCAGCAGCTTGAGGGACGGTGAAGCTTTCTTT,CASSLRDGEAFF
.,TRBJ2-3,TRBV12-3/TRBV12-4,.,TGTGCCAGCAGTTTAATCGGGGGGCTCGGAGATACGCAGTATTTT,CASSLIGGLGDTQYF
.,TRBJ2-7,TRBV6-2/TRBV6-3,few,TGTGCCAGCAGTTCCACGCGACAGATTTACGAGCAGTACTTC,CASSSTRQIYEQYF
.,TRBJ2-7,TRBV18,.,TGTGCCAGCTCACCAAGTTCCGCCTACGAGCAGTACTTC,CASSPSSAYEQYF
TRBD1,TRBJ1-1,TRBV5-1,many,TGCGCCAGCAGCTTGGGCCCCCAGGGGGGACCGAACACTGAAGCTTTCTTT,CASSLGPQGGPNTEAFF
TRBD2,TRBJ2-1,TRBV7-8,.,TGTGCCAGCAGCAAGCGGGAGGGCCGGTACAATGAGCAGTTCTTC,CASSKREGRYNEQFF
.,TRBJ2-1,TRBV7-2,many,TGTGCCAGCAGCTCCCGACGAGCCCCGGTACGTTACAATGAGCAGTTCTTC,CASSSRRAPVRYNEQFF
.,TRBJ2-5,TRBV7-2,.,TGTGCCAGCAGCCGGACAGTCCAAGAGACCCAGTACTTC,CASSRTVQETQYF
TRBD2,TRBJ2-1,TRBV7-2,few,TGTGCCAGCAGCTCCGGGGAGCGGGGGGGAAATGAGCAGTTCTTC,CASSSGERGGNEQFF
.,TRBJ1-4,TRBV14,few,TGTGCCAGCAGCCGTCAGGGTCCCGAAAAACTGTTTTTT,CASSRQGPEKLFF
.,TRBJ1-1,TRBV10-2,many,TGCGCCAGCAGTGCCGACAGCCACATGAACACTGAAGCTTTCTTT,CASSADSHMNTEAFF
.,TRBJ2-7,TRBV29-1,many,TGCAGCGTTGAAGCGGGGGAAACCTCCTACGAGCAGTACTTC,CSVEAGETSYEQYF
.,TRBJ2-2,TRBV6-5,few,TGTGCCAGCGTGTGGAGGGAGAACACCGGGGAGCTGTTTTTT,CASVWRENTGELFF
.,TRBJ2-3,TRBV6-4,many,TGTGCCAGCAGTTCAGGAGGAAGCACAGATACGCAGTATTTT,CASSSGGSTDTQYF
.,TRBJ1-5,TRBV19,.,TGTGCCAGTAGTATATCAGATAGCAATCAGCCCCAGCATTTT,CASSISDSNQPQHF
TRBD1,TRBJ1-6,TRBV7-2,few,TGTGCCAGCAGCGTCAGGACAGGCAGCTCATTCCTGGGCCTCCACTTT,CASSVRTGSSFLGLHF
.,TRBJ2-7,TRBV6-2/TRBV6-3,.,TGTGCCAGCAGTTACTCGATTCCAGAGAGCGAGCAGTACTTC,CASSYSIPESEQYF
.,TRBJ2-5,TRBV19,few,TGTGCCAGTAGTATAGTTAACAGCCAAGAGACCCAGTACTTC,CASSIVNSQETQYF
.,TRBJ2-7,TRBV15,many,TGTGCCACCAGCAGTAAGGGGCGGGACGAGCAGTACTTC,CATSSKGRDEQYF
.,TRBJ2-2,TRBV7-2,.,TGTGCCAGCAGCTCCCGGGACGGGAACACCGGGGAGCTGTTTTTT,CASSSRDGNTGELFF
TRBD2,TRBJ2-1,TRBV6-4,many,TGTGCCAGCAGTGAGACGGCGGGAGAGTACAATGAGCAGTTCTTC,CASSETAGEYNEQFF
.,TRBJ2-3,TRBV11-2,many,TGTGCCAGCAGCTTAGATAGGGAATCGGATACGCAGTATTTT,CASSLDRESDTQYF
.,TRBJ2-7,TRBV7-9,many,TGTGCCAGCAGCGCCGCCGGGCCCTGGGGCGAGCAGTACTTC,CASSAAGPWGEQYF
.,TRBJ1-2,TRBV7-2,many,TGTGCCAGCAGCTTAGAACTGGTTTTAAGTGGCTACACCTTC,CASSLELVLSGYTF
.,TRBJ2-5,TRBV27,many,TGTGCCAGCAGTGGTTGGCAGCAAGAGACCCAGTACTTC,CASSGWQQETQYF
TRBD1,TRBJ1-5,TRBV28,.,TGTGCCAGCAGTCTCTTACAGGGGACGGGTCAGCCCCAGCATTTT,CASSLLQGTGQPQHF
.,TRBJ2-7,TRBV29-1,many,TGCAGCGTTGTTCGCGGCGGCCTCGACGAGCAGTACTTC,CSVVRGGLDEQYF
.,TRBJ2-5,TRBV5-1,many,TGCGCCAGCAGCTTGGGGGTCAGCTACCAAGAGACCCAGTACTTC,CASSLGVSYQETQYF
.,TRBJ2-7,TRBV6-6,.,TGTGCCAGCAGTTACTCTTCAGGGTTTGAGCAGTACTTC,CASSYSSGFEQYF
.,TRBJ2-2,TRBV15,.,TGTGCCACCAGCAGAGATCCCAGGAACACCGGGGAGCTGTTTTTT,CATSRDPRNTGELFF
.,TRBJ2-2,TRBV20-1,few,TGCAGTGCTACCCGGGGAGGGGGCGCGGTCGGGGAGCTGTTTTTT,CSATRGGGAVGELFF
.,TRBJ2-4,TRBV5-5,few,TGTGCCAGCAGCTTGCGTTGGGACACAAAAAACATTCAGTACTTC,CASSLRWDTKNIQYF
TRBD1,TRBJ2-4,TRBV12-3/TRBV12-4,few,TGTGCCAGCAGTTCGGGGGGGACAGGGGGCCGCGGGTCGTACTTC,CASSSGGTGGRGSYF
.,TRBJ2-1,TRBV29-1,.,TGCAGCGTTGAGTCAGCTTACAATGAGCAGTTCTTC,CSVESAYNEQFF
TRBD1,TRBJ2-1,TRBV4-2,.,TGTGCCAGCAGCCAAGGCCCCACTAGGAACAGGGGGCATGAGCAGTTCTTC,CASSQGPTRNRGHEQFF
.,TRBJ2-5,TRBV14,few,TGTGCCAGCAGCCCGGAGGACGTCGGCGGAGAGACCCAGTACTTC,CASSPEDVGGETQYF
.,TRBJ1-6,TRBV12-3/TRBV12-4,many,TGTGCCAGCAGTTTAGCAGGAAGGGGTGATTCACCCCTCCACTTT,CASSLAGRGDSPLHF
TRBD1,TRBJ1-5,TRBV5-1,.,TGCGCCAGCAGCCCGGGGACAGTTAATCAGCCCCAGCATTTT,CASSPGTVNQPQHF
.,TRBJ1-4,TRBV7-2,many,TGTGCCAGCAGCTTGGGGGGCCCAAGGTGGAGGAATGAAAAACTGTTTTTT,CASSLGGPRWRNEKLFF
.,TRBJ2-6,TRBV6-6,.,TGTGCCAGCAGTACCTCCGCGGCAGGGATTGGGGCCAACGTCCTGACTTTC,CASSTSAAGIGANVLTF
TRBD1,TRBJ1-1,TRBV5-1,.,TGCGCCAGCAGCCCCGGGGACAGGCGGAACACTGAAGCTTTCTTT,CASSPGDRRNTEAFF
.,TRBJ1-2,TRBV29-1,.,TGCAGCGGACACCAGGGAGCTGGCTACACCTTC,CSGHQGAGYTF
TRBD1,TRBJ2-7,TRBV6-5,few,TGTGCCAGCAGTTACTCTAGGACAGGTACCTACGAGCAGTACTTC,CASSYSRTGTYEQYF
TRBD1,TRBJ1-1,TRBV6-6,.,TGTGCCAGCCTTGGGACAGACAGTCTAATGAACACTGAAGCTTTCTTT,CASLGTDSLMNTEAFF